This paragraph reports one TCR beta chain. Its target is not known. The sample originates from a study of T-cell memory formation after mild COVID-19. Broader study findings: SARS-CoV-2 specificity was not confirmed for second-wave clones peaking on day 37. Memory sampled before infection contained some responding clones, suggesting cross-reactive memory joined.

Via MiXCR, TCRdb re-called the 5' RACE reads, giving one row per CDR3 protein. Of about 150,000 distinct CDR3 sequences in the sample, approximately 13% were seen once. Per the germline V gene, CDR1 is MNHEY and CDR2 is SVGEGT. Trimming shortened V by 7 bases and J by 1 base, and 14 bases separated the two germline ends. This CDR3 spans 14 amino acids. The V gene is TRBV6-2 or TRBV6-3, the J gene TRBJ2-7; D is perhaps TRBD1 (6 bases). Sample: PBMCs or a T cell subset sorted from them (not recorded which). This TCR was sampled from a man between 18 and 35 years old who had mild COVID-19 (a few samples of this study predate the infection). Cell type and time point are not known. The CDR3 is CASTSGHRSYEQYF. Here the CDR3 DNA reads TGTGCCAGCACCTCGGGACATAGATCCTACGAGCAGTACTTC.